Each of the 7 T cell receptor beta chains below was sequenced from the same sample in a study of tumour-infiltrating T cells in Burkitt lymphoma. Sequenced by immunoSEQ multiplex PCR; TCRdb stores in-frame clones only, minus some. The top ten clones hold 2% to 2.5% of a sample with about 16,000 clones, 80% of them seen once. The sample taken for sequencing was tumor tissue. These receptors were obtained from a human donor with diffuse large B-cell lymphoma.

This clone showed up just a few times. This sequence joins TRBV19 and TRBJ1-5, with a weak D call TRBD1 (6 bases). Trimming took 8 bases from V and 7 from J, leaving 12 bases between them. The germline gives CDR1 LNHDA, CDR2 SQIVND (reference sequence). The CDR3 spans 12 residues. The CDR3 nucleotides read TGTGCCAGTGTCGGGGGCCGACAGCCCCAGCATTTT. Its translation is CASVGGRQPQHF.

Remarks on this clone: At one end, the junction sequence differs from germline, possibly due to a read error. The V and J genes are TRBV9 and TRBJ2-3; TRBD1 might be the D (6 bases). Germline-derived CDR1 and CDR2 are SGDLS and YYNGEE. The CDR3 has 15 amino acids. The CDR3 DNA is TGTGCCAGCAGCGTAGTGGGGGCTAGCACAGATATGCAGTATTTT. Residues: CASSVVGASTDMQYF.

The rearrangement uses TRBV29-1 and TRBJ1-4; D possibly corresponds to TRBD1 (6 bases). Germline CDR1 reads SQVTM; CDR2 reads ANQGSEA. Trimming took 6 bases from V and 6 from J, leaving 14 bases between them. This CDR3 spans 13 amino acids. The CDR3 is CSVGTNKYEKLFF. CDR3 nucleotides: TGCAGCGTGGGGACAAACAAATATGAAAAACTGTTTTTT.

The chain combines TRBV7-8 with TRBJ1-1; 8 bases match TRBD1. V shed 4 bases and J 4 bases; nucleotides not matched to a gene: 5. The CDR3 extends over 14 amino acids. The germline V gene encodes CDR1 SGHVS and CDR2 FQNEAQ. The CDR3 coding sequence is TGTGCCAGCAGCTCAAGGACAGGGTTCACTGAAGCTTTCTTT. This translates into CASSSRTGFTEAFF. Drawing the rest from reference TRBV7-8 and TRBJ1-1, the complete variable domain is GAGVSQSPRYKVAKRGQDVALRCDPISGHVSLFWYQQALGQGPEFLTYFQNEAQLDKSGLPSDRFFAERPEGSVSTLKIQRTQQEDSAVYLCASSSRTGFTEAFFGQGTRLTVV.

As concerns this clone: The junction differs from germline at one of its ends, possibly a read error. The chain couples TRBV6-6 to TRBJ2-1; D unclear. This CDR3 is built from 13 residues. Germline lookup yields CDR1 MNHNY and CDR2 SVGAGI (reference sequence). The CDR3 DNA reads as TGTGCCAGTTCGACGAGCTCCCTTTCTGAGCAATTCTTC. Translation gives CASSTSSLSEQFF.

The chain is built from TRBV6-5 and TRBJ1-2; D might be TRBD1 (5 bases). Trimming took 6 bases from V and 4 from J, leaving 15 bases between them. The CDR3 runs 14 residues. The germline CDR1 and CDR2 sequences are MNHEY and SVGAGI. The CDR3, as DNA: TGTGCCAGCAGCCCTGGTGGGGGATCCTATGGCTACACCTTC. Its protein product is CASSPGGGSYGYTF.

The chain links TRBV6-1 to TRBJ2-7, with D hard to call. Trimming left V 10 bases short and J 0 bases short, with 16 bases between. The CDR3 is 14 amino acids. CDR1 MNHNS and CDR2 SASEGT come from the germline V gene. CDR3 sequence: CATTWTGNSYEQYF. The CDR3 coding sequence is TGTGCCACCACTTGGACGGGTAACTCCTACGAGCAGTACTTC.